The 14 T cell receptor beta chains presented below share a single source sample, sequenced in a study of shared clonotypes between healthy human individuals. Generated by immunoSEQ multiplex PCR, the TCRdb table keeps only in-frame clones and is missing some. This table has about 100,000 clones, about 63% appearing once. Material: memory CD8+ T cells sorted from blood. The subset: CD45RO+ cells pooled with CCR7-negative TemRA cells. These receptors were taken from a woman in her 30s in good health.

This clone turned up a few times. The rearrangement joins TRBV21-1 to TRBJ1-5. TRBV21-1 is shown as a pseudogene. CDR3 size: 19 residues. Here the CDR3 DNA reads TGTGCCAGCAGCTCAGACTACGGACACGTCACATATAGCAATCAGCCCCAGCATTTT. Amino acids: CASSSDYGHVTYSNQPQHF.

The CDR3 loop is CAWNRGGSYNEQFF. The CDR3 nucleotides are TGTGCCTGGAATCGGGGGGGGTCCTACAATGAGCAGTTCTTC. The chain employs TRBV30 and TRBJ2-1; 8 nucleotides align to TRBD2. Trimming at V came to 4 bases and at J to 1 base, leaving 3 bases not matched to a gene. The CDR3 covers 14 residues. In germline, CDR1 is GTSNPN, CDR2 SVGIG (reference sequence).

The V and J genes are TRBV6-4 and TRBJ2-1; D is possibly TRBD2 (7 bases). This CDR3 has 15 amino acids. Between the trimmed V and J ends, which lost 2 bases and 7 bases, there was a span of 15 bases. Germline CDR1 is MRHNA and CDR2 is SNTAGT. The CDR3 DNA follows: TGTGCCAGCAGTGACAGGGGCGGGGGCAGTAATGAGCAGTTCTTC. This encodes CASSDRGGGSNEQFF.

Comment on this clone: Additional DNA sequences in this sample encode the identical CDR3. The V gene is TRBV19, the J gene TRBJ2-7, with D possibly matching TRBD1 (6 bases). Trimming left V 5 bases short and J 1 base short, with 9 bases between. Germline CDR1 is LNHDA and CDR2 is SQIVND (reference sequence). The CDR3 length is 13 residues. The CDR3 spells CASSLDSSYEQYF. The CDR3 coding sequence is TGTGCCAGTAGTTTGGACAGTTCCTACGAGCAGTACTTC.

V gene TRBV5-1 combines with J gene TRBJ2-1; tentative D call: TRBD1 (5 bases). The CDR3 has 15 residues. Trimming cost V 1 base and J 4 bases, with 12 bases left between them. The germline gives CDR1 SGHRS, CDR2 YFSETQ. The CDR3 DNA sequence: TGCGCCAGCAGCTTGACGACAGCTTATTACAATGAGCAGTTCTTC. Translation: CASSLTTAYYNEQFF.

This clone appeared once. The CDR3 spells CSVEVYPGELFF. For the CDR3, the DNA is TGCAGCGTTGAAGTATACCCCGGGGAGCTGTTTTTT. The V and J genes are TRBV29-1 and TRBJ2-2; D gene ambiguous. The V end was cut by 1 base, the J end by 6 bases, with 6 bases between. Per germline, CDR1 SQVTM and CDR2 ANQGSEA. This CDR3 is built from 12 residues.

CDR3 DNA: TGTGCCAGCAGGAGCGGGAGGAGAACCTACGAGCAGTACTTC. As protein: CASRSGRRTYEQYF. V usage is TRBV28 and J usage is TRBJ2-7; 9 bases are shared with TRBD2. The germline V gene has CDR1 MDHEN and CDR2 SYDVKM. V dropped 6 bases and J dropped 2; count of bases not matched to a gene: 5. The CDR3 runs 14 residues. Drawing the rest from reference TRBV28 and TRBJ2-7, the complete variable domain is DVKVTQSSRYLVKRTGEKVFLECVQDMDHENMFWYRQDPGLGLRLIYFSYDVKMKEKGDIPEGYSVSREKKERFSLILESASTNQTSMYLCASRSGRRTYEQYFGPGTRLTVT.

This clone was found many times. This rearrangement joins TRBV10-2 to TRBJ1-1; D is undetermined. Deletions cut 2 bases from V and 1 base from J, with 5 bases between. This CDR3 has 13 residues. Germline lookup yields CDR1 WSHSY and CDR2 SAAADI. The CDR3 DNA follows: TGCGCCAGCAGTGAGAAAGAGAACACTGAAGCTTTCTTT. This codes for CASSEKENTEAFF.

This clone was observed once. The V and J genes are TRBV2 and TRBJ2-7, with 7 positions matching TRBD2. The CDR3 consists of 14 residues. From germline, CDR1 is SNHLY and CDR2 FYNNEI. V lost 8 bases and J lost 5; bases outside the gene matches: 12. This CDR3 reads CASLLAVFEHEQYF. The CDR3 nucleotides read TGTGCCAGCCTTCTAGCGGTTTTTGAGCACGAGCAGTACTTC.

The rearrangement joins TRBV27 to TRBJ1-5; D is unresolved. Germline V lookup: CDR1 MNHEY, CDR2 SMNVEV (reference sequence). This CDR3 comprises 12 residues. Trimming took 7 bases from V and 4 from J, leaving 8 bases between them. The CDR3 DNA sequence: TGTGCCAGCATGGGCGCGAATCAGCCCCAGCATTTT. The encoded protein is CASMGANQPQHF.

The V call is TRBV5-4, the J call TRBJ1-2; TRBD1 matches at 8 bases. V lost 4 bases to trimming and J lost 5 bases; unmatched junction nucleotides: 7. This CDR3 has 14 amino acids. Germline CDR1 is SGHNT and CDR2 is YYREEE (reference sequence). The DNA of the CDR3 is TGTGCCAGCAGCATACGACAGGGGTCTTATGGCTACACCTTC. Encoded protein: CASSIRQGSYGYTF. Based on the CDR3 plus reference TRBV5-4 and TRBJ1-2, the full variable domain is ETGVTQSPTHLIKTRGQQVTLRCSSQSGHNTVSWYQQALGQGPQFIFQYYREEENGRGNFPPRFSGLQFPNYSSELNVNALELDDSALYLCASSIRQGSYGYTFGSGTRLTVV.

The sample holds a few counts of this clone. The genes are TRBV28 and TRBJ2-3, with D possibly TRBD2 on 5 matching bases. The CDR3 contains 14 residues. V was clipped by 4 bases and J by 6 bases, with 14 bases between them. CDR1 is MDHEN and CDR2 is SYDVKM in the germline V gene. CDR3 region: CASSSLLGSDTQYF. The DNA for the CDR3 is TGTGCCAGCAGTTCCCTACTAGGGTCGGATACGCAGTATTTT.

The chain employs TRBV19 and TRBJ1-3, with TRBD1 identical over 9 bases. Trimming took 9 bases from V and 7 from J; bases not matched to a gene: 10. The CDR3 runs to 14 residues. Germline V gene lookup returns CDR1 LNHDA and CDR2 SQIVND (reference sequence). CDR3 protein: CASRNEGTGNTIYF. The CDR3 DNA sequence: TGTGCCAGCCGAAATGAAGGGACAGGGAACACCATATATTTT.

Points on this clone: The conserved phenylalanine or tryptophan normally closing the CDR3 is absent here, so this likely arose from a read error. The genes are TRBV18 and TRBJ2-7, with 10 bases that match TRBD2. There are 16 residues in the CDR3. The trim removed 3 bases at V and 5 bases at J, leaving 10 bases unmatched. Germline V gene sequence: CDR1 KGHSH, CDR2 LQKENI. CDR3 amino acids: CASSPEAGGPGHEQYL. The CDR3 DNA sequence: TGTGCCAGCTCACCTGAAGCGGGAGGGCCTGGCCACGAGCAGTACCTC.